Below, 15 T cell receptor beta chains from the same sample are listed, as sequenced in a study of patients and donors after allogeneic stem cell transplantation. MiXCR, applied by TCRdb to the RT-PCR reads, yields one record per CDR3 protein. This sample carries around 200,000 distinct CDR3 sequences, around 40% of them seen once, and the ten largest clones take around a tenth. The sample comprised blood, either unsorted or a sorted T cell fraction (not recorded which). The receptors here all came from a human donor who was either an allogeneic HSCT recipient or a stem cell or donor lymphocyte infusion donor (not recorded which). It is not recorded whose cells these are; they may come from a transplant donor.

This clonotype was seen only a few times. The chain uses TRBV27 and TRBJ1-3; D is uncertain. The CDR3 has 13 amino acids. Germline V CDR1 and CDR2: MNHEY, SMNVEV (reference sequence). V shed 6 bases and J shed 4 bases, with 10 bases lying between them. The CDR3 sequence is CASSLSGGNTIYF. In DNA, the CDR3 is TGTGCCAGCAGCCTTTCGGGAGGAAACACCATATATTTT.

This clonotype appeared a few times. The CDR3 coding sequence is TGTGCCAGCAGCGTAGAAGTGTACACAGATACGCAGTATTTT. Encoded protein: CASSVEVYTDTQYF. V and J are TRBV9 and TRBJ2-3; D not certain. Per germline, CDR1 SGDLS and CDR2 YYNGEE. The CDR3 is 14 residues long. Trimming shortened V by 0 bases and J by 2 bases, and 7 bases separated the two germline ends.

V gene TRBV5-8 combines with J gene TRBJ1-5; possible D gene TRBD1, 5 bases. The CDR3 is made up of 17 amino acids. Germline CDR1 reads SGHTS; CDR2 reads YDEGEE. Trimming removed 1 base at V and 6 bases at J, with 20 bases between. The CDR3 DNA follows: TGTGCCAGCAGCTTGTTTTTTCGCAGGGAGCCGCGTCAGCCCCAGCATTTT. It specifies CASSLFFRREPRQPQHF. Combining the CDR3 with reference TRBV5-8 and TRBJ1-5 gives the whole variable domain EAGVTQSPTHLIKTRGQQATLRCSPISGHTSVYWYQQALGLGLQFLLWYDEGEERNRGNFPPRFSGRQFPNYSSELNVNALELEDSALYLCASSLFFRREPRQPQHFGDGTRLSIL.

This clonotype was detected a few times. J is TRBJ1-1 and V is TRBV12-3 or TRBV12-4; 11 bases are shared with TRBD1. V was clipped by 4 bases and J by 5 bases; unmatched bases: 6. The CDR3 has 15 residues. The CDR3 DNA reads as TGTGCCAGCAGTTCCTGGACAGGGGGCGAGACTGAAGCTTTCTTT. Residues: CASSSWTGGETEAFF.

The V call is TRBV6-5, the J call TRBJ2-2; tentatively, D is TRBD1 or TRBD2 (5 bases each). Germline V gene data show CDR1 as MNHEY and CDR2 as SVGAGI. The length of the CDR3 is 14 residues. Trimming stripped 0 bases from V and 5 bases from J, with 7 bases between. CDR3 sequence: CASSYSGDTGELFF. In DNA, the CDR3 is TGTGCCAGCAGTTACTCGGGGGATACCGGGGAGCTGTTTTTT.

The gene calls are TRBV7-9 and TRBJ1-1; D uncertain. V lost 4 bases and J lost 4, with 13 bases in between. Germline V lookup: CDR1 SEHNR, CDR2 FQNEAQ (reference sequence). The CDR3 runs to 14 residues. CDR3 in amino acids: CASSSADLGTEAFF. In nucleotides, the CDR3 is TGTGCCAGCAGCTCCGCGGATCTGGGCACTGAAGCTTTCTTT.

V and J are TRBV20-1 and TRBJ1-1; 7 bases agree with TRBD1. V was pared by 2 bases and J by 3 bases, with 6 bases of the junction left unmatched. Germline V gene sequence: CDR1 DFQATT, CDR2 SNEGSKA (reference sequence). The CDR3 runs 14 residues. The CDR3 sequence: CSARKQGTHTEAFF. In nucleotides, the CDR3 is TGCAGTGCTAGAAAACAGGGGACACACACTGAAGCTTTCTTT.

The V gene is TRBV5-1, the J gene TRBJ2-3; 8 nucleotides line up with TRBD1. There are 16 residues in the CDR3. Germline loops: CDR1 SGHRS, CDR2 YFSETQ. J lost 1 base, V lost 4 bases, and 8 bases had no gene match. The CDR3 here is CASSPRQGTGTDTQYF. The CDR3 DNA is TGCGCCAGCAGCCCCCGACAGGGGACCGGCACAGATACGCAGTATTTT.

The V call is TRBV11-3, the J call TRBJ2-1; TRBD2 matches 8 bases. The CDR3 is 12 residues long. Unmatched junction bases numbered 4, after V lost 2 bases and J lost 13 bases. Germline V CDR1 and CDR2: SGHNT, YENEEA. The CDR3 region is CASSLQAGGQFF. The CDR3 DNA reads TGTGCCAGCAGCTTACAGGCGGGGGGACAGTTCTTC.

This clonotype was observed a handful of times. The genes are TRBV12-3 or TRBV12-4 and TRBJ2-5; D is perhaps TRBD2 (5 bases). Trimming shortened V by 7 bases and J by 7 bases, and 10 bases separated the two germline ends. The CDR3 runs to 11 residues. The CDR3 DNA reads as TGTGCCAGCACCAACGCGGGGACCCAGTACTTC. Amino acids: CASTNAGTQYF.

This clonotype occurred a few times. CDR3 DNA: TGTGCCAGCAGGACAGGCTCTTATAATTCACCCCTCCACTTT. It codes for CASRTGSYNSPLHF. The chain carries TRBV28 and TRBJ1-6, with D perhaps matching TRBD1 (6 bases). V dropped 6 bases and J dropped 4 bases, with 10 bases sitting between them. The CDR3 contains 14 residues. CDR1 and CDR2 (germline): MDHEN, SYDVKM.

This chain uses TRBV3-1 with TRBJ2-7; D is perhaps TRBD1 (5 bases). CDR3 length: 15 amino acids. Germline V gene data show CDR1 as LGHDT and CDR2 as YNNKEL (reference sequence). Trimming left V 1 base short and J 3 bases short, with 13 bases between. CDR3 amino acids: CASSQGSTGYYEQYF. CDR3 nucleotide sequence: TGTGCCAGCAGCCAAGGTTCAACAGGCTACTACGAGCAGTACTTC.

There are a few counts of this clonotype. The rearrangement joins TRBV29-1 to TRBJ1-1; 10 positions agree with TRBD1. Per germline, CDR1 SQVTM and CDR2 ANQGSEA. This CDR3 comprises 13 residues. The V and J ends lost 6 bases and 5 bases, in that order; junction bases with no gene match: 6. The CDR3 here is CSVGDRGLTEAFF. The CDR3 DNA sequence: TGCAGCGTGGGGGACAGGGGATTAACTGAAGCTTTCTTT.

V and J are TRBV5-1 and TRBJ2-2, with TRBD1 matching 7 bases. The CDR3 spans 16 residues. Germline CDR1 and CDR2: SGHRS and YFSETQ. The J segment lost 1 base and the V segment lost 4 bases, leaving 7 bases of the junction unmatched. CDR3 sequence reads: CASSDANRGNTGELFF. CDR3 sequence (DNA): TGCGCCAGCAGCGATGCAAACAGGGGGAACACCGGGGAGCTGTTTTTT.

The V gene is TRBV6-2 or TRBV6-3, the J gene TRBJ2-4, with TRBD1 matching over 11 bases. The V gene end was trimmed by 6 bases and the J gene end by 0 bases; junction bases not matched to a gene: 10. The CDR3 sequence is 18 residues long. Germline lookup yields CDR1 MNHEY and CDR2 SVGEGT. The CDR3 reads CASRTDRGQDLAKNIQYF. The DNA of the CDR3 is TGTGCCAGCAGGACGGACAGGGGGCAGGACTTAGCCAAAAACATTCAGTACTTC.